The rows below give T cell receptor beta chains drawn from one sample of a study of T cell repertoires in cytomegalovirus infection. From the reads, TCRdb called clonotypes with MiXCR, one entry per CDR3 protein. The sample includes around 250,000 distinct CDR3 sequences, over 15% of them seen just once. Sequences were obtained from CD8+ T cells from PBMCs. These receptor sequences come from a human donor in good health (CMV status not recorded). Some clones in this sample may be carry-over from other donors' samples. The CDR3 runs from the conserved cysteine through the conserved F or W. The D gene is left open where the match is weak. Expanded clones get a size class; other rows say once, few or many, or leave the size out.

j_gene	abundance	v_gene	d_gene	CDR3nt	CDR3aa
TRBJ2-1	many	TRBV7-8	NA	TGTGCCAGCAGCTTTTGGCAGGGCAATGAGCAGTTCTTC	CASSFWQGNEQFF
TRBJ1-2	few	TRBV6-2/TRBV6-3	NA	TGTGCCAGCAGTTACTCTGGACAACTCTATGGCTACACCTTC	CASSYSGQLYGYTF
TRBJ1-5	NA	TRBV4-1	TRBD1	TGCGCCAGCAGCCAAGATCAAGGACAGGGTCGGCCCCAGCATTTT	CASSQDQGQGRPQHF
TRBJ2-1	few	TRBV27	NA	TGTGCCAGCAGTTTGGCGGGGTTCTCCTACAATGAGCAGTTCTTC	CASSLAGFSYNEQFF
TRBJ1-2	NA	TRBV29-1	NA	TGCAGCGTTGAATATAATGTTGGGGGACCATATGGCTACACCTTC	CSVEYNVGGPYGYTF
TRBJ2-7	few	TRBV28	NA	TGTGCCAGCGCCGACTTGGGTCCCCAAGAGCAGTACTTC	CASADLGPQEQYF
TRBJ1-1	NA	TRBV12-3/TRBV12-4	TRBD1	TGTGCCAGCAGTTTAGGGGACAGGGGATTGTGGGCTTTCTTT	CASSLGDRGLWAFF
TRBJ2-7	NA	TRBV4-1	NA	TGCGCCAGCAGCCAAGGACACACACGAAGCTTCGAGCAGTACTTC	CASSQGHTRSFEQYF
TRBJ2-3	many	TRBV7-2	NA	TGTGCCAGCAGCTTAGTTGCGGGGACTAGCACAGATACGCAGTATTTT	CASSLVAGTSTDTQYF
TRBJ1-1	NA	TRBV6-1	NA	TGCCAGCTCCTGCGGGCCAGGGCGGACACTGAAGCTTTCTTT	CQLLRARADTEAFF
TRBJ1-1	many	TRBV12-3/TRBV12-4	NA	TGTGCCAGCAGTACACCAGGGGAGAGAACTGAAGCTTTCTTT	CASSTPGERTEAFF
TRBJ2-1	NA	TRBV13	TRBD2	TGTGCCAGCAGCATATCTAGCGGGGGATACAATGAGCAGTTCTTC	CASSISSGGYNEQFF
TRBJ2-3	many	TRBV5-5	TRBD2	TGTGCCAGCAGCTTGGCGTCTAGCGGGGGTGGCCCAGATACGCAGTATTTT	CASSLASSGGGPDTQYF
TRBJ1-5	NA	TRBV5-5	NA	TGTGCCAGCAGCTTGGGTAGTTCGCCAGACCAGCCCCAGCATTTT	CASSLGSSPDQPQHF
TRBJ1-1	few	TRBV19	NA	TGTGCCAGTAGTATAGGGGGATTGGGAACCGAACAGGGAGTGTTGGTTGAAGCTTTCTTT	CASSIGGLGTEQGVLVEAFF
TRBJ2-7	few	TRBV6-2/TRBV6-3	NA	TGTGCCAGCAGTTACTCAAACGACAGGGGAGGGAATCCTTTCCACGAGCAGTACTTC	CASSYSNDRGGNPFHEQYF
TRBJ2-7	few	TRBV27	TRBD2	TGTGCCAGCAGTTTGTCGGCGGGGGCCTACGAGCAGTACTTC	CASSLSAGAYEQYF
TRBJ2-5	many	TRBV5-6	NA	TGTGCCAGCAGCTTGGCGGGATGGTCAGAGATACTGCAAGAGACCCAGTACTTC	CASSLAGWSEILQETQYF
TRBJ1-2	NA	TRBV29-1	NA	TGCAGCGTTGATTTAGTAGATTATGGCTACACCTTC	CSVDLVDYGYTF
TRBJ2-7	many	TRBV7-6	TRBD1	TGTGCCAGCAGCTTAGAGGCGATCATCGACAGGGCCCCCTACGAGCAGTACTTC	CASSLEAIIDRAPYEQYF
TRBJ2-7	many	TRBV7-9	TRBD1	TGTGCCAGCAGCGACGGACAGGGGACCTACGAGCAGTACTTC	CASSDGQGTYEQYF
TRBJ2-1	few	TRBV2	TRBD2	TGTGCCAGCAGTGCCTCGATTGGGACTAGCAATGAGCAGTTCTTC	CASSASIGTSNEQFF
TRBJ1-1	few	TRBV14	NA	TGTGCCAGCAGCCCGTCCGGGACACGTAGAGAACGGATGGGGACTGAAGCTTTCTTT	CASSPSGTRRERMGTEAFF
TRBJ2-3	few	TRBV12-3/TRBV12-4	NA	TGTGCCAGCAGGCCCTCCGGCACAGATACGCAGTATTTT	CASRPSGTDTQYF
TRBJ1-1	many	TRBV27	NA	TGTGCCAGCAGTTCCCAGGGGATGAACACTGAAGCTTTCTTT	CASSSQGMNTEAFF
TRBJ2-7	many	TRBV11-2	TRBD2	TGTGCCAGCAGCAGAAGAGGGACTAGCGGGGGGACTTCCAGTAGCTTC	CASSRRGTSGGTSSSF
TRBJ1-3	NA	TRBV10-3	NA	TGTGCCATCAGCGTGGACGAAGGGTTCTCTGGAAACACCATATATTTT	CAISVDEGFSGNTIYF
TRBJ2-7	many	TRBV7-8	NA	TGTGCCAGCAGTGCCCCCGGGGCTGGGGAGCAGTACTTC	CASSAPGAGEQYF
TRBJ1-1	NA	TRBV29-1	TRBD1	TGCAGCGTTGAAGATTCCCTACCGGGACAGGGATTCCAGGCTTTCTTT	CSVEDSLPGQGFQAFF
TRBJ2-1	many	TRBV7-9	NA	TGTGCCAGCAGCCACCCGGGGGCAGTCGCCTACAATGAGCAGTTCTTC	CASSHPGAVAYNEQFF
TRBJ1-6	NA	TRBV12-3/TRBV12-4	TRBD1	TGTGCCAGCAGTTCTGGGACAGTCTGGGGATCCTATAATTCACCCCTCCACTTT	CASSSGTVWGSYNSPLHF
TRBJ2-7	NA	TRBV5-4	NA	TGTGCCAGCAGCTTTCCTTCGCAGGGGCACTACGAGCAGTACTTC	CASSFPSQGHYEQYF
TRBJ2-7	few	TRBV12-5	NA	TGTGCTAGTGGTTTGGGTCTAGCCGGGACTGGGGCCTACGAGCAGTACTTC	CASGLGLAGTGAYEQYF
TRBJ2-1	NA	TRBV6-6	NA	TGTGCCAGCAGTTACTCTCCGGGGGCCAATGAGCAGTTCTTC	CASSYSPGANEQFF
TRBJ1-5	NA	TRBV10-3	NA	TGTGCCATCGCAAACGACGGGGCCCGGGATCAGCCCCAGCATTTT	CAIANDGARDQPQHF
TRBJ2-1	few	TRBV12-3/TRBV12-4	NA	TGTGCCAGCAGTTCAATCGGGACACCTGTGGATGAGCAGTTCTTC	CASSSIGTPVDEQFF
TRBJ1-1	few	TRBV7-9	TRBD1	TGTGCCAGCAGCACATACAGGGGCCGCGGGAACACTGAAGCTTTCTTT	CASSTYRGRGNTEAFF
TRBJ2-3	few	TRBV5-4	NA	TGTGCCAGCAGCCCATACTCGAAAGATACGCAGTATTTT	CASSPYSKDTQYF
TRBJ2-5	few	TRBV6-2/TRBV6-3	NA	TGTGCCAGCAGTTACTCGACGGAGTACCAAGAGACCCAGTACTTC	CASSYSTEYQETQYF
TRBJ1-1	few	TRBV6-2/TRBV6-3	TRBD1	TGTGCCAGCAGTTGGGGAGACAGGGGCCCGCAAACAACCTTGGAGGCTTTCTTT	CASSWGDRGPQTTLEAFF
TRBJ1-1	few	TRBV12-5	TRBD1	TGTGCTAGTGGTTTGGACCTGGGACAGGGAAACACTGAAGCTTTCTTT	CASGLDLGQGNTEAFF
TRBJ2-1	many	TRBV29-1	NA	TGCAGCGTTGAAGCCTCAACCCGTACCTCCTACAATGAGCAGTTCTTC	CSVEASTRTSYNEQFF
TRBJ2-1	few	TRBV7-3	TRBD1	TGTGCCAGCAGCCCTAAGGGGACAGGGTCACGGGAGCAGTTCTTC	CASSPKGTGSREQFF
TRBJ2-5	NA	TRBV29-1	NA	TGCAGCGTTGACGGGGGACAGCCTAACCAAGAGACCCAGTACTTC	CSVDGGQPNQETQYF
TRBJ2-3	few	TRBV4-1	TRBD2	TGCGCCAGCAGCCAAGACCCAGCGGGGGTGGGCCCATACGATACGCAGTATTTT	CASSQDPAGVGPYDTQYF
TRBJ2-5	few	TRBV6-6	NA	TGTGCCAGCTACCAGGGACTCCTCCAAGAGACCCAGTACTTC	CASYQGLLQETQYF
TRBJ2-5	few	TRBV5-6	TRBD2	TGTGCCAGCAGCTTGGAACTAGCGGGGAGAGAGACCCAGTACTTC	CASSLELAGRETQYF
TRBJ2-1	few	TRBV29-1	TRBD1	TGCAGCGTTGAAATTTTTGTGGGACAGCATTACAATGAGCAGTTCTTC	CSVEIFVGQHYNEQFF
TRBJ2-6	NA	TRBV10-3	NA	TGTGCCATCAGTGAGGAAAGGGGCCGGGCCGTCCTGACTTTC	CAISEERGRAVLTF
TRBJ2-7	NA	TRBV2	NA	TGTGCCAGCAGTGAAGCGACAGCCCTAGGAACCTACGAGCAGTACTTC	CASSEATALGTYEQYF
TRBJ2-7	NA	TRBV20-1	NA	TGCAGTGCTAGAGACCAGCGGAGAACAGCCTACGAGCAGTACTTC	CSARDQRRTAYEQYF
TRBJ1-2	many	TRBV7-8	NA	TGTGCCAGCAGCTTAGCCAGCCTCTATGGCTACACCTTC	CASSLASLYGYTF
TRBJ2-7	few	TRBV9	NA	TGTGCCAGCAGCCCCTCCGATGGAATCTCCTACGAGCAGTACTTC	CASSPSDGISYEQYF
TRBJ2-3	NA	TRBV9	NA	TGTGCCAGCAGCGTACTTAGCGGCTATAGCACAGATACGCAGTATTTT	CASSVLSGYSTDTQYF